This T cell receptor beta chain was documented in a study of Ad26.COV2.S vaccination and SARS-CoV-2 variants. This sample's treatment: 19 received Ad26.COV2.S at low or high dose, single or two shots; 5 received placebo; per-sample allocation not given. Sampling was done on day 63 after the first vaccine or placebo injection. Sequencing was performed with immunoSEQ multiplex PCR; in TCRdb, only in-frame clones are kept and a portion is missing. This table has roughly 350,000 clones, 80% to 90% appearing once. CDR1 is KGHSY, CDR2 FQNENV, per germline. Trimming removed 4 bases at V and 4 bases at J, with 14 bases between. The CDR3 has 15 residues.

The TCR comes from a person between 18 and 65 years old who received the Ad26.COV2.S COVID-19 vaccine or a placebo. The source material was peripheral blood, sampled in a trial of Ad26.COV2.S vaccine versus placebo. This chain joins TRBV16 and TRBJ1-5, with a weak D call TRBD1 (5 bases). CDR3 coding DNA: TGTGCCAGCAGCCCCGGGGGAGGGGCAAATCAGCCCCAGCATTTT. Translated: CASSPGGGANQPQHF.